This T cell receptor (beta chain) was captured by sequencing in a study of blood T cell repertoires in COVID-19. Background on the study: Donors in the United States, Italy and Spain gave samples during acute or convalescent COVID-19. PBMCs, B-cell-depleted T cells, or T cells provided the cDNA or gDNA that made up the material.

Germline V gene lookup returns CDR1 MDHEN and CDR2 SYDVKM. There are 15 residues in the CDR3. V was clipped by 2 bases and J by 7 bases; unmatched bases: 7. In the original analysis: Counts of nucleated cells, estimated from reference gene primer amplification, were obtained. Libraries were prepared by immunoSEQ multiplex PCR; TCRdb keeps only in-frame clonotypes and omits some of them. D and trimming were read from the DNA, whereas the V and J calls and clone size are those reported in that table. This sample carries some 70,000 clones, about nine tenths of them seen once, and the ten largest clones take roughly 8%. The count of this clone is one.

V and J are TRBV28 and TRBJ2-1; 8 nucleotides line up with TRBD2. Sequenced: peripheral blood. This receptor was obtained from a man younger than 40 with acute or convalescent COVID-19. The CDR3 reads CASSLAGGINNEQFF. CDR3 in DNA: TGTGCCAGCAGTTTAGCGGGAGGTATAAATAATGAGCAGTTCTTC.